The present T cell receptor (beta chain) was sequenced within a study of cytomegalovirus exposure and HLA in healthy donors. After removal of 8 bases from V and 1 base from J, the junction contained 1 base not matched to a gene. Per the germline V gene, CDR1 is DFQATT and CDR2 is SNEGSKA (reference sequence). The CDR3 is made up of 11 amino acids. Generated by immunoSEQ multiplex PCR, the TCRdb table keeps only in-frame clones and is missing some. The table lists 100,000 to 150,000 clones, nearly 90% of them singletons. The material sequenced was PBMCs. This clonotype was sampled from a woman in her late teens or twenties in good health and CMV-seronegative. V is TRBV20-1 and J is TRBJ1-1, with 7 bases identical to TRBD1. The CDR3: CSYRGNTEAFF. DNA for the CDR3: TGCAGTTACAGGGGGAACACTGAAGCTTTCTTT.